These T cell receptor beta chains were read from a single sample in a study of T cell responses to AZD1222 COVID-19 vaccine. The data were produced by immunoSEQ multiplex PCR, yet TCRdb's version contains in-frame clones alone and is incomplete. Among about 130,000 clones, nearly 90% were seen once, and the ten largest hold around 9.5%. The sequencing used peripheral blood, collected 28 days after the second AZD1222 dose. The receptors derive from an adult who received the AZD1222 COVID-19 vaccine. CDR3s include the opening cysteine and the closing phenylalanine or tryptophan. Each record gives: D gene, clone size, V gene, J gene, CDR3 protein, CDR3 DNA. The D gene is left open where the match is weak. Clone size is shown for a subset of rows, as once, few, many or a class of expanded clone.

>NA|NA|TRBV10-3|TRBJ1-2
CAISESGYGYTF
TGTGCCATCAGTGAGTCGGGCTATGGCTACACCTTC
>NA|NA|TRBV11-3|TRBJ2-1
CASSEPSYNEQFF
TGTGCCAGCAGCGAACCGTCGTACAATGAGCAGTTCTTC
>NA|once|TRBV27|TRBJ1-4
CASSSNSGGNEKLFF
TGTGCCAGCAGTTCCAACTCGGGGGGGAATGAAAAACTGTTTTTT
>NA|NA|TRBV19|TRBJ2-7
CASSLDSSYEQYF
TGTGCCAGTAGTTTGGACAGTTCCTACGAGCAGTACTTC
>NA|once|TRBV7-2|TRBJ1-1
CASSLAGSNTEAFF
TGTGCCAGCTCCTTAGCAGGGTCGAACACTGAAGCTTTCTTT
>NA|NA|TRBV5-1|TRBJ1-1
CASSLDGRNTEAFF
TGCGCCAGCAGCTTGGATGGCAGGAACACTGAAGCTTTCTTT
>TRBD1|NA|TRBV6-5|TRBJ1-2
CASSYQRTGIYGYTF
TGTGCCAGCAGTTACCAAAGGACAGGGATCTATGGCTACACCTTC
>NA|few|TRBV18|TRBJ1-5
CASSPRGGGGNQPQHF
TGTGCCAGCTCACCACGGGGGGGTGGCGGCAATCAGCCCCAGCATTTT
>TRBD1|NA|TRBV7-9|TRBJ1-1
CASSPLTGGTEAFF
TGTGCCAGCAGCCCTTTGACAGGGGGCACTGAAGCTTTCTTT
>NA|NA|TRBV6-5|TRBJ1-5
CASSSVGANQPQHF
TGTGCCAGCAGTTCGGTAGGGGCCAATCAGCCCCAGCATTTT
>NA|NA|TRBV30|TRBJ1-2
CAWSVPLSDRYGYTF
TGTGCCTGGAGTGTCCCCTTGTCCGACAGGTATGGCTACACCTTC
>NA|NA|TRBV6-5|TRBJ2-1
CASSTEGGGYNEQFF
TGTGCCAGCAGTACAGAAGGTGGGGGGTACAATGAGCAGTTCTTC
>NA|NA|TRBV2|TRBJ1-5
CASRGVPFNQPQHF
TGTGCCAGCAGGGGGGTGCCCTTCAATCAGCCCCAGCATTTT
>NA|NA|TRBV6-5|TRBJ1-1
CASTWSGHKNTEAFF
TGTGCCAGCACCTGGAGTGGACACAAGAACACTGAAGCTTTCTTT
>TRBD1|NA|TRBV5-1|TRBJ2-7
CASSPTGYEQYF
TGCGCCAGCAGCCCGACAGGGTATGAGCAGTACTTC
>NA|NA|TRBV9|TRBJ1-1
CASSVITGPNTEAFF
TGTGCCAGCAGCGTAATAACAGGGCCGAACACTGAAGCTTTCTTT
>NA|NA|TRBV18|TRBJ1-5
CASSLGFTQPQHF
TGTGCCAGCTCACTAGGGTTTACTCAGCCCCAGCATTTT
>NA|once|TRBV18|TRBJ1-1
CASSPLDRSPVNTEAFF
TGTGCCAGCTCACCCTTAGACAGATCTCCCGTGAACACTGAAGCTTTCTTT
>NA|once|TRBV7-8|TRBJ1-1
CASTRAGKRSEAFF
TGTGCCAGCACCCGTGCTGGGAAAAGGTCTGAAGCTTTCTTT
>NA|NA|TRBV30|TRBJ1-1
CAWQGATNTEAFF
TGTGCCTGGCAAGGGGCGACGAACACTGAAGCTTTCTTT
>TRBD1|NA|TRBV13|TRBJ2-7
CASSPGTGGYEQYF
TGTGCCAGCAGCCCCGGGACAGGGGGTTACGAGCAGTACTTC
>NA|NA|TRBV9|TRBJ1-6
CASSVEAGAYNSPLHF
TGTGCCAGCAGCGTAGAGGCAGGGGCGTATAATTCACCCCTCCACTTT
>TRBD1|NA|TRBV7-2|TRBJ1-2
CASSLSLDRGRSYGYTF
TGTGCCAGCAGCTTGTCCCTGGACAGGGGGCGATCCTATGGCTACACCTTC
>TRBD1|NA|TRBV2|TRBJ1-1
CASRTTGGRQRNTEAFF
TGTGCCAGCAGAACCACAGGGGGTCGGCAGAGGAACACTGAAGCTTTCTTT
>NA|NA|TRBV24-1|TRBJ2-7
CATSDPDGEQYF
TGTGCCACCAGTGACCCAGATGGCGAGCAGTACTTC
>TRBD1|once|TRBV6-2/TRBV6-3|TRBJ1-2
CASSPGTGVYGYTF
TGTGCCAGCAGCCCCGGGACAGGGGTTTACGGCTACACCTTC
>TRBD1|NA|TRBV5-1|TRBJ1-2
CASSLGTADYGYTF
TGCGCCAGCAGCTTAGGGACAGCCGACTATGGCTACACCTTC
>TRBD2|NA|TRBV19|TRBJ2-1
CASTLELAGGPYNEQFF
TGTGCCAGTACCCTCGAACTAGCGGGGGGGCCGTACAATGAGCAGTTCTTC
>NA|once|TRBV6-5|TRBJ1-4
CASSWTALGEKLFF
TGTGCCAGCAGTTGGACAGCCCTAGGGGAAAAACTGTTTTTT
>TRBD1|NA|TRBV29-1|TRBJ1-1
CSVDKEDRVGTEAFF
TGCAGCGTTGATAAGGAGGACAGGGTGGGCACTGAAGCTTTCTTT
>NA|NA|TRBV9|TRBJ1-2
CASSPGGGASPYGYTF
TGTGCCAGCAGCCCGGGGGGAGGGGCTTCTCCCTATGGCTACACCTTC
>TRBD1|NA|TRBV4-1|TRBJ1-2
CASSHTGTGNYGYTF
TGCGCCAGCAGCCACACCGGGACAGGGAACTATGGCTACACCTTC
>NA|NA|TRBV27|TRBJ1-1
CASSLKGNTEAFF
TGTGCCAGCAGTTTAAAGGGGAACACTGAAGCTTTCTTT
>NA|NA|TRBV27|TRBJ1-4
CASTTSDSRGKLFF
TGTGCCAGCACCACCTCGGACAGCCGGGGGAAACTGTTTTTT
>NA|NA|TRBV19|TRBJ1-4
CASSTRWQASGEKLFF
TGTGCCAGTTCAACCAGGTGGCAGGCCTCCGGTGAAAAACTGTTTTTT
>TRBD1|NA|TRBV3-1/TRBV3-2|TRBJ1-2
CASSQTGGIEGYTF
TGTGCCAGCAGCCAGACAGGGGGCATTGAGGGCTACACCTTC
>NA|NA|TRBV7-9|TRBJ2-7
CASSSRIYEQYF
TGTGCCAGCAGCTCCAGGATCTACGAGCAGTACTTC
>TRBD2|NA|TRBV5-1|TRBJ2-7
CASSLGLAGAYEQYF
TGCGCCAGCAGCTTGGGGCTAGCGGGGGCCTACGAGCAGTACTTC
>TRBD1|NA|TRBV4-1|TRBJ2-3
CASSQNPGQGSTDTQYF
TGCGCCAGCAGCCAAAATCCGGGACAGGGGAGCACAGATACGCAGTATTTT
>TRBD2|NA|TRBV12-5|TRBJ2-7
CASGLRLAGVEQYF
TGTGCTAGTGGTTTGCGGCTAGCGGGAGTCGAGCAGTACTTC
>NA|NA|TRBV29-1|TRBJ2-5
CSVEDRETQYF
TGCAGCGTTGAAGATCGGGAGACCCAGTACTTC
>TRBD2|NA|TRBV29-1|TRBJ2-1
CSVGAGETNEQFF
TGCAGCGTTGGGGCGGGGGAAACCAATGAGCAGTTCTTC
>NA|NA|TRBV6-6|TRBJ2-1
CASSYSTPNYNEQFF
TGTGCCAGCAGTTACTCGACTCCCAACTACAATGAGCAGTTCTTC
>NA|NA|TRBV19|TRBJ1-4
CASSISKRANEKLFF
TGTGCCAGTAGTATATCGAAGAGGGCTAATGAAAAACTGTTTTTT
>TRBD2|NA|TRBV9|TRBJ2-3
CASSSRGLAGGISIGTDTQYF
TGTGCCAGCAGCTCCCGAGGGCTAGCGGGGGGTATCAGTATCGGCACAGATACGCAGTATTTT
>NA|few|TRBV13|TRBJ1-3
CASSRAGSSSGNTIYF
TGTGCCAGCAGCCGAGCCGGGTCCAGCTCTGGAAACACCATATATTTT
>TRBD1|NA|TRBV18|TRBJ1-2
CASSLPKPDRGPNYGYTF
TGTGCCAGCTCACTACCTAAACCGGACAGGGGGCCTAACTATGGCTACACCTTC
>TRBD1|NA|TRBV7-2|TRBJ1-2
CASSPQGQVANYGYTF
TGTGCCAGCAGCCCACAGGGACAGGTAGCCAACTATGGCTACACCTTC
>NA|NA|TRBV6-5|TRBJ1-2
CASSPDYGYTF
TGTGCCAGCAGCCCCGACTATGGCTACACCTTC
>TRBD1|NA|TRBV19|TRBJ1-1
CASSIQGAGNTEAFF
TGTGCCAGTAGTATACAGGGGGCAGGGAACACTGAAGCTTTCTTT
>NA|NA|TRBV11-2|TRBJ1-1
CASSLVAGLNTEAFF
TGTGCCAGCAGCTTAGTAGCGGGGTTGAACACTGAAGCTTTCTTT